The 18 T cell receptor beta chains presented below share a single source sample, sequenced in a study of blood T cell repertoires in COVID-19. Measured with immunoSEQ multiplex PCR; TCRdb has only the in-frame clones, and not every one. The sample records about 370,000 clones, 75% to 90% being singletons. Material for sequencing was PBMCs or T cells enriched from blood (not recorded which). These receptors came from a man between 18 and 29 years old who had recovered from COVID-19.

The rearrangement uses TRBV12-3 or TRBV12-4 and TRBJ1-1, with TRBD1 matching over 7 bases. The V and J ends lost 3 bases and 3 bases, in that order; junction bases with no gene match: 1. The CDR3 has 13 amino acids. The CDR3 protein is CASSFQGDTEAFF. The DNA of the CDR3 is TGTGCCAGCAGTTTTCAGGGGGACACTGAAGCTTTCTTT.

The chain has TRBV6-5 and TRBJ1-2, with TRBD1 matching over 9 bases. This CDR3 contains 15 residues. V shed 7 bases and J 4 bases; nucleotides not matched to a gene: 10. The V gene's germline CDR1 is MNHEY and CDR2 SVGAGI. CDR3 sequence reads: CASTPTGGAGYGYTF. The DNA of the CDR3 is TGTGCCAGCACCCCTACAGGGGGCGCCGGCTATGGCTACACCTTC.

The chain employs TRBV28 and TRBJ1-2; D not resolved. Per germline, CDR1 MDHEN and CDR2 SYDVKM. CDR3 length equals 14 residues. The V end lost 1 base, the J end lost 7 bases, and 13 bases lay between the germline ends. CDR3 DNA: TGTGCCAGCAGTTTATTGCCGGTCGTAAGTGGCTACACCTTC. Translated: CASSLLPVVSGYTF.

DNA of the CDR3: TGTGCCTGGAGTGTTGTCAGAAACACCATATATTTT. Protein product: CAWSVVRNTIYF. The chain carries TRBV30 and TRBJ1-3; D gene unclear. Germline CDR1 and CDR2: GTSNPN and SVGIG (reference sequence). The CDR3 extends over 12 amino acids. Trimming left V 0 bases short and J 5 bases short, with 5 bases between.

The chain carries TRBV30 and TRBJ1-2; 10 bases agree with TRBD1. Per the germline V gene, CDR1 is GTSNPN and CDR2 is SVGIG (reference sequence). V shed 3 bases and J 8 bases; nucleotides not matched to a gene: 12. The CDR3 consists of 15 residues. Here the CDR3 DNA reads TGTGCCTGGAGGCCACCGGGACAGGGGATGCGAGGCTACACCTTC. This sequence encodes CAWRPPGQGMRGYTF.

In its sample, this clone was seen a few times. The rearrangement uses TRBV7-3 and TRBJ1-1; D is unresolved. Trimming cost V 1 base and J 7 bases, with 4 bases left between them. CDR1 is SGHTA, CDR2 FQGTGA, per germline. The CDR3 spans 11 residues. CDR3 DNA: TGTGCCAGCAGCTTAAACGGTGAAGCTTTCTTT. Translating it yields CASSLNGEAFF. The whole variable domain, filled in from reference TRBV7-3 and TRBJ1-1, reads GAGVSQTPSNKVTEKGKYVELRCDPISGHTALYWYRQSLGQGPEFLIYFQGTGAADDSGLPNDRFFAVRPEGSVSTLKIQRTERGDSAVYLCASSLNGEAFFGQGTRLTVV.

This chain joins TRBV5-6 and TRBJ1-5; unclear D gene. The germline CDR1 and CDR2 sequences are SGHDT and YYEEEE. Trimming removed 4 bases at V and 3 bases at J, with 14 bases between. The CDR3 spans 15 residues. The CDR3 spells CASSPGGGLNQPQHF. CDR3 nucleotide sequence: TGTGCCAGCAGCCCTGGAGGTGGACTCAATCAGCCCCAGCATTTT. Complete variable domain (other parts from reference TRBV5-6 and TRBJ1-5): DAGVTQSPTHLIKTRGQQVTLRCSPKSGHDTVSWYQQALGQGPQFIFQYYEEEERQRGNFPDRFSGHQFPNYSSELNVNALLLGDSALYLCASSPGGGLNQPQHFGDGTRLSIL.

This clone was picked up a small number of times. This chain's CDR3 is CASSTRTGIGNTIYF. CDR3 DNA: TGCGCCAGCAGCACACGGACGGGGATCGGAAACACCATATATTTT. V usage is TRBV5-1 and J usage is TRBJ1-3; D unclear. The V gene's germline CDR1 is SGHRS and CDR2 YFSETQ. V lost 4 bases, J lost 4 bases, and 15 bases lay in between. The CDR3 is 15 residues long.

The chain recombines TRBV24-1 with TRBJ2-1; tentative D call: TRBD1 (6 bases). This CDR3 region has 12 residues. The V gene's germline CDR1 is KGHDR and CDR2 SFDVKD. V lost 4 bases, J lost 11 bases, and 11 bases lay in between. The CDR3 here is CATSDGTSKQFF. The CDR3 bases are TGTGCCACCAGTGACGGGACATCAAAGCAGTTCTTC.

CDR3 amino acids: CASSVDRSPNYGYTF. The CDR3 DNA is TGTGCCAGCAGCGTAGACAGGTCCCCTAACTATGGCTACACCTTC. The V and J genes are TRBV9 and TRBJ1-2; D is possibly TRBD1 (5 bases). V was trimmed by 0 bases and J by 0 bases, leaving 9 bases between them. CDR1 and CDR2 from the germline V gene are SGDLS and YYNGEE. This CDR3 contains 15 residues.

A single count supports this clone. The chain has TRBV7-9 and TRBJ1-1, with 8 bases fitting TRBD1. After removal of 1 base from V and 4 bases from J, the junction contained 5 bases not matched to a gene. The CDR3 runs 15 residues. Germline values: CDR1 SEHNR, CDR2 FQNEAQ (reference sequence). Written as DNA, the CDR3 is TGTGCCAGCAGCTTAGTCCAGGGGGCGGGCACTGAAGCTTTCTTT. Amino acids: CASSLVQGAGTEAFF.

This clone was detected once. The genes are TRBV2 and TRBJ2-5; D ambiguous. Trimming removed 4 bases at V and 3 bases at J, with 3 bases between. The CDR3 runs 11 residues. Germline-derived CDR1 and CDR2 are SNHLY and FYNNEI. CDR3 region: CASSAEETQYF. CDR3 nucleotide sequence: TGTGCCAGCAGTGCCGAAGAGACCCAGTACTTC.

Comment on this clone: The sample has other DNA sequences that encode this CDR3 too. The chain has TRBV3-1 (or the pseudogene TRBV3-2) and TRBJ1-1; D is ambiguous. The germline V gene encodes CDR1 LGHDT and CDR2 YNNKEL (reference sequence). CDR3 length: 14 residues. V lost 1 base, J lost 0 bases, and 6 bases lay in between. The CDR3 region is CASSQGTVNTEAFF. The CDR3 DNA sequence: TGTGCCAGCAGCCAAGGAACAGTGAACACTGAAGCTTTCTTT.

The V call is TRBV7-3, the J call TRBJ1-1; 8 bases agree with TRBD1. This CDR3 has 13 residues. CDR1 is SGHTA and CDR2 is FQGTGA in the germline V gene. V trimming: 5 bases; J trimming: 4 bases; junction bases outside the gene matches: 3. The CDR3 spells CASSLDRGTEAFF. The CDR3 nucleotides read TGTGCCAGCAGCCTCGACAGGGGCACTGAAGCTTTCTTT.

The genes are TRBV29-1 and TRBJ1-1; 7 bases fit TRBD1. J lost 5 bases, V lost 4 bases, and 7 bases had no gene match. The CDR3 has 13 residues. Germline V gene data show CDR1 as SQVTM and CDR2 as ANQGSEA. In DNA form, the CDR3 reads TGCAGCGTTGTGCCCAGGGGGGAAACTGAAGCTTTCTTT. This sequence encodes CSVVPRGETEAFF.

This chain links TRBV2 with TRBJ2-5; 12 bases align to TRBD2. V lost 4 bases, J lost 7 bases, and 10 bases stayed unmatched. Germline V gene lookup returns CDR1 SNHLY and CDR2 FYNNEI. The CDR3 has 16 amino acids. CDR3 sequence (DNA): TGTGCCAGCAGTGGGACTAGCGGGGTCCCCCCGGGGACCCAGTACTTC. The encoded protein is CASSGTSGVPPGTQYF.

This clone was seen just once. The genes are TRBV7-8 and TRBJ2-7, with D perhaps TRBD2 (5 bases). This CDR3 contains 15 residues. With 4 bases removed from V and 0 bases from J, the gap between germline ends came to 13 bases. Germline CDR1 reads SGHVS; CDR2 reads FQNEAQ. This chain's CDR3 is CASSSNRGRSYEQYF. CDR3 nucleotide sequence: TGTGCCAGCAGCTCTAACCGGGGTCGCTCCTACGAGCAGTACTTC.

The chain uses TRBV6-5 and TRBJ2-1, with D perhaps matching TRBD1 (6 bases). V was shortened by 6 bases and J by 0 bases, with 12 bases between the two germline ends. This CDR3 is 15 amino acids long. The germline V gene encodes CDR1 MNHEY and CDR2 SVGAGI. For the CDR3, the DNA is TGTGCCAGCAGGCCAGCGGACAGCTCCTACAATGAGCAGTTCTTC. It codes for CASRPADSSYNEQFF.